The entry that follows covers one T cell receptor (beta chain) sequence. Its antigen is unidentified. Germline lookup yields CDR1 SQVTM and CDR2 ANQGSEA. The CDR3 length is 14 residues. The source of the sample is a study of T cells expressing NK-cell markers. Study-wide background: It was from sorted CD3+CD56+NKG2C+, CD3+CD56+NKG2C- and CD3+CD56-NKG2C+ T cells that TCR beta repertoires came. General observations from the study: HCMV specificity of the expanded NKG2C+ T cell clones stayed unclear.

TCR beta cDNA was generated via 5'RACE template switching incorporating UMIs. TCRdb reprocessed the 5' RACE reads and stores each CDR3 protein as one record, lacking DNA. This sample's table has about 160,000 distinct CDR3 sequences. The sample was blood T cells: a sorted CD56 or NKG2C T cell subset, CD4+ or CD8+ T cells, or bulk PBMC T cells (not recorded which). This TCR came from a woman between 18 and 70 years old in good health. This rearrangement joins TRBV29-1 to TRBJ2-3; checking the TCRdb D call of TRBD2 is not possible without DNA. The CDR3 loop is CSVGEGRGADTQYF.